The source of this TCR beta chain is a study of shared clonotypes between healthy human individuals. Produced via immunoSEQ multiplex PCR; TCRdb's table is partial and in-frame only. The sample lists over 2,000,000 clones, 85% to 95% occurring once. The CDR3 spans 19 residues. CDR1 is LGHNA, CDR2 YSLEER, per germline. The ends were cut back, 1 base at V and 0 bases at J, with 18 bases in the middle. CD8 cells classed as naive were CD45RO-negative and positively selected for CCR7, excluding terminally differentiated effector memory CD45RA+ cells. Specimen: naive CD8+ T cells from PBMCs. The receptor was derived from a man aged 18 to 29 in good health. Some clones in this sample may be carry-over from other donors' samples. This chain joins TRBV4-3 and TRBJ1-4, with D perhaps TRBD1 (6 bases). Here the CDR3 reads CASSQVLRGRSATNEKLFF. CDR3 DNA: TGCGCCAGCAGCCAAGTTCTCAGGGGTCGATCAGCAACTAATGAAAAACTGTTTTTT.